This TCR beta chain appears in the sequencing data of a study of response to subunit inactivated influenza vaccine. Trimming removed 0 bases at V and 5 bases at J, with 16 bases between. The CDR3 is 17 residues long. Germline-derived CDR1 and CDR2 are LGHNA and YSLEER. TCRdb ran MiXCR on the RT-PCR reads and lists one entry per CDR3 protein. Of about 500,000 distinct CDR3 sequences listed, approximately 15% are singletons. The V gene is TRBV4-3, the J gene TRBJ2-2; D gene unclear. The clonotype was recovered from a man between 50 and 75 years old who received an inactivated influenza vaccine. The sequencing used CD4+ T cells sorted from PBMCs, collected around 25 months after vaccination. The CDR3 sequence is CASSQDYVTVGTGELFF. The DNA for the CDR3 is TGCGCCAGCAGCCAAGATTATGTTACAGTGGGAACCGGGGAGCTGTTTTTT.